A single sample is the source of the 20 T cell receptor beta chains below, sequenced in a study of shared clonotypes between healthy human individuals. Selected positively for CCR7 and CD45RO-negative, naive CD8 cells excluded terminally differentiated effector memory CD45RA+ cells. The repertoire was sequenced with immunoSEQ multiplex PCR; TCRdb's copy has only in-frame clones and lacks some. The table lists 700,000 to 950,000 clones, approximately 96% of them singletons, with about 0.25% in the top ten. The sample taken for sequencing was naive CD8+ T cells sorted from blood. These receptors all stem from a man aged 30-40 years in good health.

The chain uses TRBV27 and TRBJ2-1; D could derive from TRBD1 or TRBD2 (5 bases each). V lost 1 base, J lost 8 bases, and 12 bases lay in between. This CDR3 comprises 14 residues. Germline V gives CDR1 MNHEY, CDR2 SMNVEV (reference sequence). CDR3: CASSLYVEGHEQFF. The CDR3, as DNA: TGTGCCAGCAGTTTATATGTCGAGGGGCATGAGCAGTTCTTC.

The CDR3: CAISERDSVKYGYTF. The CDR3 DNA is TGTGCCATCAGTGAGCGGGACTCCGTTAAGTATGGCTACACCTTC. The chain uses TRBV10-3 and TRBJ1-2, with D possibly TRBD1 on 5 matching bases. CDR1 is ENHRY, CDR2 SYGVKD, per germline. V lost 2 bases and J 5 bases, leaving 15 bases between the germline ends. This CDR3 is built from 15 residues.

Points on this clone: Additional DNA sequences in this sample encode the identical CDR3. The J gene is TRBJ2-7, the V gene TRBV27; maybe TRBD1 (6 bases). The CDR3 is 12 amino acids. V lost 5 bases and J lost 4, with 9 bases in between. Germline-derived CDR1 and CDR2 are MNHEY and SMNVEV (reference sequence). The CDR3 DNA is TGTGCCAGCAGTCTAACAGGGTACGAGCAGTACTTC. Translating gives CASSLTGYEQYF.

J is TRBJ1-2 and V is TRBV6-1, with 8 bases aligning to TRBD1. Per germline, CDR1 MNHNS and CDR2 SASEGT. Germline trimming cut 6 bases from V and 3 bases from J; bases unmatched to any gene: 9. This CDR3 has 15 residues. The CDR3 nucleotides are TGTGCCAGCAGAAACCCAGGACAGGGCCACTATGGCTACACCTTC. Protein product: CASRNPGQGHYGYTF.

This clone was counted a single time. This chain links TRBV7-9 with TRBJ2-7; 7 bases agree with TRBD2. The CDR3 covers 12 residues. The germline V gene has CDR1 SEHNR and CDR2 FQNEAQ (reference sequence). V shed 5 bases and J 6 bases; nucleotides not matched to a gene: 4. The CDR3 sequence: CASSPGRVEQYF. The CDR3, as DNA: TGTGCCAGCAGCCCGGGGAGGGTCGAGCAGTACTTC.

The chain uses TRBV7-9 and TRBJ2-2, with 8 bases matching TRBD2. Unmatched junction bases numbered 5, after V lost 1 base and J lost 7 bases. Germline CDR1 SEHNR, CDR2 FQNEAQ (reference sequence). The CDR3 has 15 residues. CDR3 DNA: TGTGCCAGCAGCTTAGGGACTAGCCCTGTCGGGGAGCTGTTTTTT. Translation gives CASSLGTSPVGELFF.

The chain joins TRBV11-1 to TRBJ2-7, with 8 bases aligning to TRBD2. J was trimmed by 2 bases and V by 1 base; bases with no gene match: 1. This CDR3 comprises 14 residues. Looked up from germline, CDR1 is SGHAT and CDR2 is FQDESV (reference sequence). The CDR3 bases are TGTGCCAGCAGCTTAGAAGCGGGGGCCTACGAGCAGTACTTC. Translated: CASSLEAGAYEQYF.

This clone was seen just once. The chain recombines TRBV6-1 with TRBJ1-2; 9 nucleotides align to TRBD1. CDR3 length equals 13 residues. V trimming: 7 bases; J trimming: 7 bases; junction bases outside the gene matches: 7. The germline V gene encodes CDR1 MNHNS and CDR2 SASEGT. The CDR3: CASNLQGARGYTF. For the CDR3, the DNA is TGTGCCAGCAATCTACAGGGGGCGCGTGGCTACACCTTC.

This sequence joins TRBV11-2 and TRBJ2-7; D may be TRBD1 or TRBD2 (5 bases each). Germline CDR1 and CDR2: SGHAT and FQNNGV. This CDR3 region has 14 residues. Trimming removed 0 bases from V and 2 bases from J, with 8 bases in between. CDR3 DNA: TGTGCCAGCAGCTTAGACCCGGGGCCCTACGAGCAGTACTTC. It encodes CASSLDPGPYEQYF.

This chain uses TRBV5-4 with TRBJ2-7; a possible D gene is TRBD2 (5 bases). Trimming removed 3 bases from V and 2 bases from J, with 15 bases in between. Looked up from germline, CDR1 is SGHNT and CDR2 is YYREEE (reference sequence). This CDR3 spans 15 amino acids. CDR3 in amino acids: CASSSETGSTYEQYF. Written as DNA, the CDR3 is TGTGCCAGCAGCTCAGAAACGGGATCTACCTACGAGCAGTACTTC. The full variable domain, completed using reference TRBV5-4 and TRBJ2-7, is ETGVTQSPTHLIKTRGQQVTLRCSSQSGHNTVSWYQQALGQGPQFIFQYYREEENGRGNFPPRFSGLQFPNYSSELNVNALELDDSALYLCASSSETGSTYEQYFGPGTRLTVT.

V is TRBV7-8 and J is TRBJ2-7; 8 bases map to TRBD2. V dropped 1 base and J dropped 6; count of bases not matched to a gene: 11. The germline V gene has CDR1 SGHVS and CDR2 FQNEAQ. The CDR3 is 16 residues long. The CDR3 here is CASSLVGKREFGEQYF. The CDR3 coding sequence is TGTGCCAGCAGCTTAGTGGGAAAGCGGGAGTTCGGCGAGCAGTACTTC.

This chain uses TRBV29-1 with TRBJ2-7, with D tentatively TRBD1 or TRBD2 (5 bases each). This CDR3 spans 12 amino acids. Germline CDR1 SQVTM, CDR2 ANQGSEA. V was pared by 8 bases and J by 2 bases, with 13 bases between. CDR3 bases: TGCAGCTTCCGGGACCCGACCTACGAGCAGTACTTC. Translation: CSFRDPTYEQYF.

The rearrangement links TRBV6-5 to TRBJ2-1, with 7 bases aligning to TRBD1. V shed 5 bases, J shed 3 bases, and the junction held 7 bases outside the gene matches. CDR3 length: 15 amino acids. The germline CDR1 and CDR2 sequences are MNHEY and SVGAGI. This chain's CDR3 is CASSQPRDSYNEQFF. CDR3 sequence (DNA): TGTGCCAGCAGTCAGCCCCGGGACAGCTACAATGAGCAGTTCTTC.

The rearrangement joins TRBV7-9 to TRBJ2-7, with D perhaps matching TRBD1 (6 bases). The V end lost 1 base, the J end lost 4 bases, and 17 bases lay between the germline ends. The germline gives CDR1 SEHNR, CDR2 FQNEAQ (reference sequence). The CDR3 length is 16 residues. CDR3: CASSLVRGNQDYEQYF. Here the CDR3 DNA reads TGTGCCAGCAGCTTAGTCAGGGGAAACCAAGATTACGAGCAGTACTTC.

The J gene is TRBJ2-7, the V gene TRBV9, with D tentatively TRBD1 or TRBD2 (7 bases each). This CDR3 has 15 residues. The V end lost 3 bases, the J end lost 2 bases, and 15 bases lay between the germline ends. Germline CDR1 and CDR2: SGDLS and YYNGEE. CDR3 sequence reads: CASSEGASGAYEQYF. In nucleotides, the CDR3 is TGTGCCAGCAGCGAGGGGGCTAGCGGTGCCTACGAGCAGTACTTC.

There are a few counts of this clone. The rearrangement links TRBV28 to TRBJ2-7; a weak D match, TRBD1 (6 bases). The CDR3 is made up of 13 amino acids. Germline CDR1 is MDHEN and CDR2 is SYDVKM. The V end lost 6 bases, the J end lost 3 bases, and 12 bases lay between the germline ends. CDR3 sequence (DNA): TGTGCCAGCAGGCAGGGACATAACTACGAGCAGTACTTC. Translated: CASRQGHNYEQYF.

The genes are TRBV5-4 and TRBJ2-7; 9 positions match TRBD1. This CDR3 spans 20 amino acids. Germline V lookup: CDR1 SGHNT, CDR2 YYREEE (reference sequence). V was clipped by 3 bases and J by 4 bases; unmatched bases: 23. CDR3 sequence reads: CASSSQGASPVGGPRYEQYF. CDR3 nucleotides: TGTGCCAGCAGCTCACAGGGGGCGAGCCCCGTTGGAGGCCCCCGGTACGAGCAGTACTTC.

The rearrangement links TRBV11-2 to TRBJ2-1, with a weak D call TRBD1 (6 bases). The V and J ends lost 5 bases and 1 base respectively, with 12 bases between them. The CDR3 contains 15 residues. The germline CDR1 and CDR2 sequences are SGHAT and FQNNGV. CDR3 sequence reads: CASSPRQVSYNEQFF. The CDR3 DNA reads TGTGCCAGCAGCCCTCGACAGGTATCCTACAATGAGCAGTTCTTC.

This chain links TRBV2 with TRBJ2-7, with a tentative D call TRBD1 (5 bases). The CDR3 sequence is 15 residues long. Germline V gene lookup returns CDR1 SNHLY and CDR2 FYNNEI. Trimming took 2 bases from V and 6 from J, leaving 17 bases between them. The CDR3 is CASSELKTAGGEQYF. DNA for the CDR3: TGTGCCAGCAGTGAACTGAAGACAGCAGGCGGCGAGCAGTACTTC.

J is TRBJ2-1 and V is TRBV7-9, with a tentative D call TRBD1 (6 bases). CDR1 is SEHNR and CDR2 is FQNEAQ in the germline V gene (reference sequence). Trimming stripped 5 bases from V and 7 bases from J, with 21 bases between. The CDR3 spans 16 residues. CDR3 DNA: TGTGCCAGCAGCGGACCCACAGGGATAAAGATGAATGAGCAGTTCTTC. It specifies CASSGPTGIKMNEQFF. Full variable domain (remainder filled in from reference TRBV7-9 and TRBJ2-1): DTGVSQNPRHKITKRGQNVTFRCDPISEHNRLYWYRQTLGQGPEFLTYFQNEAQLEKSRLLSDRFSAERPKGSFSTLEIQRTEQGDSAMYLCASSGPTGIKMNEQFFGPGTRLTVL.